These 2 T cell receptor beta chains came from one sample sequenced in a study of shared clonotypes between healthy human individuals (TCRdb year 2020). CD8 naive samples were obtained by positive selection for CCR7 among CD45RO-negative cells, yielding a CD45RA+CCR7+ population from which TemRA cells were excluded. The library was produced with the immunoSEQ multiplex PCR assay. TCRdb retrieved this table from immuneACCESS and kept in-frame rearrangements only. Not all clones are present; in checked studies, unresolved V genes account for under half, and no reason is known for the remainder. The sample table contains hundreds of thousands of clones; only one count was recorded for 90% to 97% of them. The ten biggest clones cover less than 0.12% of the sample. Sequenced sample: naive CD8+ T cells sorted from blood. Per the publication, the cell subset or site label means: CD45RA+CCR7+. Receptor source: a young woman in good health.

This clone was found once. V is TRBV28 and J is TRBJ1-4; D uncertain. Germline V gives CDR1 MDHEN, CDR2 SYDVKM. Trimming took off 1 base at V and 6 bases at J, with 6 bases between the two ends. This CDR3 contains 13 residues. The CDR3 nucleotides are TGTGCCAGCAGTTTATCATCTCATGAAAAACTGTTTTTT. It codes for CASSLSSHEKLFF.

The chain uses TRBV4-1 and TRBJ1-5, with no clear D. Germline CDR1 and CDR2: MGHRA and YSYEKL. The CDR3 is 14 residues long. V gave up 0 bases and J gave up 3 bases, with 6 bases separating them. The CDR3 sequence: CASSQEGINQPQHF. In DNA form, the CDR3 reads TGCGCCAGCAGCCAAGAGGGAATCAATCAGCCCCAGCATTTT.